Shown below are 28 T cell receptor beta chains from a single sample sequenced in a study of shared clonotypes between healthy human individuals. Assay: immunoSEQ multiplex PCR; the TCRdb copy retains only in-frame clones and omits some. The sample comprises 2 million to 2.5 million clones, 90% to 95% of which are singletons, and 0.1% to 0.15% rests with the top ten. Sequenced input: naive CD4+ T cells sorted from blood. Subset described: CD45RA+ positively selected. The receptors here all came from a man aged 18 to 29 in good health.

The V and J genes are TRBV28 and TRBJ1-1, with D tentatively TRBD1 (6 bases). The CDR3 spans 14 residues. Between the trimmed V and J ends, which lost 7 bases and 10 bases, there was a span of 22 bases. In germline, CDR1 is MDHEN, CDR2 SYDVKM. The CDR3 sequence is CASIQDTGARRAFF. The CDR3 bases are TGTGCCAGCATCCAAGATACGGGGGCGCGACGAGCTTTCTTT.

This clone was recorded only once. The chain couples TRBV7-2 to TRBJ1-1; D is uncertain. Germline-derived CDR1 and CDR2 are SGHTA and FQGNSA. CDR3 length equals 12 residues. V was trimmed by 4 bases and J by 5 bases, leaving 8 bases between them. CDR3 loop: CASSWRGTEAFF. CDR3 DNA sequence: TGTGCCAGCAGCTGGAGAGGGACTGAAGCTTTCTTT.

V usage is TRBV6-6 and J usage is TRBJ1-2; the match to TRBD1 covers 8 bases. Germline V gene sequence: CDR1 MNHNY, CDR2 SVGAGI (reference sequence). The CDR3 runs 13 residues. The V and J ends lost 0 bases and 8 bases, in that order; junction bases with no gene match: 2. The CDR3 sequence: CASSYSTGVGYTF. The CDR3 DNA is TGTGCCAGCAGTTACTCGACAGGGGTAGGCTACACCTTC.

The CDR3 DNA is TGTGCCAGCAGCTTAGGTCTGTCAGGAAGAAGCTCCTACGAGCAGTACTTC. Amino acids: CASSLGLSGRSSYEQYF. This chain connects TRBV7-2 to TRBJ2-7, with D hard to call. Germline assignment: CDR1 SGHTA and CDR2 FQGNSA. There are 17 residues in the CDR3. V was shortened by 1 base and J by 0 bases, with 16 bases between the two germline ends.

This clone has a handful of counts. The same CDR3 also results from other DNA sequences found in this sample. The chain uses TRBV5-1 and TRBJ2-1, with 9 bases matching TRBD2. Trimming removed 2 bases from V and 0 bases from J; junction bases left unmatched: 0. Germline-derived CDR1 and CDR2 are SGHRS and YFSETQ. The CDR3 covers 15 residues. The DNA for the CDR3 is TGCGCCAGCAGCTTTAGCGGGAGCTCCTACAATGAGCAGTTCTTC. Protein: CASSFSGSSYNEQFF. The variable domain in full, with the rest retrieved from reference TRBV5-1 and TRBJ2-1, is KAGVTQTPRYLIKTRGQQVTLSCSPISGHRSVSWYQQTPGQGLQFLFEYFSETQRNKGNFPGRFSGRQFSNSRSEMNVSTLELGDSALYLCASSFSGSSYNEQFFGPGTRLTVL.

For this clone: Other DNA sequences in this sample translate to the same CDR3. This chain joins TRBV5-1 and TRBJ1-1; D is perhaps TRBD1 (5 bases). Between the trimmed V and J ends, which lost 3 bases and 1 base, there was a span of 10 bases. From germline, CDR1 is SGHRS and CDR2 YFSETQ. The CDR3 totals 14 residues. CDR3 region: CASSSLQGNTEAFF. CDR3 nucleotide sequence: TGCGCCAGCAGCTCCCTTCAGGGGAACACTGAAGCTTTCTTT.

The V and J genes are TRBV28 and TRBJ2-1, with 7 bases that match TRBD1. Looked up from germline, CDR1 is MDHEN and CDR2 is SYDVKM. CDR3 length equals 15 residues. V lost 5 bases and J lost 6; bases outside the gene matches: 10. Written as DNA, the CDR3 is TGTGCCAGCAGTCCCTCTGGGACAGCGTTCAATGAGCAGTTCTTC. Translated: CASSPSGTAFNEQFF.

This chain's CDR3 is CAISERTGYEQYF. CDR3 DNA: TGTGCCATCAGTGAGAGGACAGGCTACGAGCAGTACTTC. The chain uses TRBV10-3 and TRBJ2-7, with 7 bases identical to TRBD1. V was pared by 2 bases and J by 3 bases, with 1 base of the junction left unmatched. Germline assignment: CDR1 ENHRY and CDR2 SYGVKD. The CDR3 has 13 residues.

V gene TRBV29-1 combines with J gene TRBJ2-1; the D is unclear. The ends were cut back, 4 bases at V and 8 bases at J, with 9 bases in the middle. This CDR3 has 11 residues. Looked up from germline, CDR1 is SQVTM and CDR2 is ANQGSEA. The CDR3 DNA reads TGCAGCGTTGTTCCGATCCATGAGCAGTTCTTC. This encodes CSVVPIHEQFF.

This chain connects TRBV10-3 to TRBJ2-7; TRBD2 aligns across 7 bases. The CDR3 runs 15 residues. Per germline, CDR1 ENHRY and CDR2 SYGVKD. V gave up 2 bases and J gave up 3 bases; unmatched junction bases: 7. The CDR3 DNA reads as TGTGCCATCAGTGAGAGGGGCTCTAGCGGCTACGAGCAGTACTTC. Its translation: CAISERGSSGYEQYF.

J is TRBJ2-7 and V is TRBV28; 8 bases match TRBD2. Germline values: CDR1 MDHEN, CDR2 SYDVKM. Trimming removed 8 bases from V and 5 bases from J; junction bases left unmatched: 2. The CDR3 runs to 11 residues. The CDR3 reads CASRGGNEQYF. The CDR3 DNA reads as TGTGCCAGCCGGGGGGGCAACGAGCAGTACTTC.

The chain is built from TRBV19 and TRBJ2-1; D unresolved. The germline V gene encodes CDR1 LNHDA and CDR2 SQIVND (reference sequence). This CDR3 has 11 amino acids. Trimming removed 9 bases from V and 5 bases from J, with 8 bases in between. CDR3 nucleotide sequence: TGTGCCAGCAGAGGACACAATGAGCAGTTCTTC. Its protein product is CASRGHNEQFF.

The chain uses TRBV6-4 and TRBJ2-1; a possible D gene is TRBD1 (5 bases). The CDR3 is 15 residues long. Trimming took off 2 bases at V and 7 bases at J, with 15 bases between the two ends. CDR1 is MRHNA and CDR2 is SNTAGT in the germline V gene. CDR3 sequence (DNA): TGTGCCAGCAGTGACCAGGGCAGGGAAGGGAATGAGCAGTTCTTC. Its protein is CASSDQGREGNEQFF.

This clone was seen only once. J is TRBJ1-4 and V is TRBV5-8; D might be TRBD1 (6 bases). There are 15 residues in the CDR3. V lost 4 bases and J 6 bases, leaving 16 bases between the germline ends. The germline V gene encodes CDR1 SGHTS and CDR2 YDEGEE. The CDR3 DNA sequence: TGTGCCAGCAGCCCGGGGACAAGGACGGATGAAAAACTGTTTTTT. It codes for CASSPGTRTDEKLFF.

The chain employs TRBV5-1 and TRBJ1-2, with a weak D call TRBD1 (5 bases). The germline V and J ends were trimmed by 0 bases and 7 bases, with 16 bases remaining between them. Germline-derived CDR1 and CDR2 are SGHRS and YFSETQ. The CDR3 is made up of 15 amino acids. The CDR3 sequence is CASSLVGDGGIGYTF. CDR3 bases: TGCGCCAGCAGCTTGGTAGGGGATGGAGGCATTGGCTACACCTTC.

The chain has TRBV10-3 and TRBJ1-1, with D hard to call. The CDR3 runs 13 residues. Trimming cost V 6 bases and J 4 bases, with 12 bases left between them. The germline V gene has CDR1 ENHRY and CDR2 SYGVKD. Written as DNA, the CDR3 is TGTGCCATCAGCATCTCACGGACCACTGAAGCTTTCTTT. This translates into CAISISRTTEAFF.

The gene calls are TRBV19 and TRBJ1-5, with a weak D call TRBD1 (6 bases). The V and J ends lost 6 bases and 0 bases respectively, with 24 bases between them. Germline assignment: CDR1 LNHDA and CDR2 SQIVND (reference sequence). The CDR3 is 19 residues long. CDR3 protein: CASRPSGQLTPYSNQPQHF. The DNA for the CDR3 is TGTGCCAGTAGACCCTCGGGACAACTTACACCTTATAGCAATCAGCCCCAGCATTTT. The full variable domain, in which reference TRBV19 and TRBJ1-5 provide the parts outside the CDR3, is DGGITQSPKYLFRKEGQNVTLSCEQNLNHDAMYWYRQDPGQGLRLIYYSQIVNDFQKGDIAEGYSVSREKKESFPLTVTSAQKNPTAFYLCASRPSGQLTPYSNQPQHFGDGTRLSIL.

The chain uses TRBV25-1 and TRBJ1-4, with no clear D. CDR1 is MGHDK, CDR2 SYGVNS, per germline. This CDR3 has 15 amino acids. Trimming stripped 5 bases from V and 6 bases from J, with 16 bases between. CDR3 residues: CASSPGQQVDEKLFF. In DNA, the CDR3 is TGTGCCAGCAGTCCCGGGCAGCAAGTAGATGAAAAACTGTTTTTT.

This CDR3 is CATSRAPGQGPYGYTF. The CDR3 DNA reads as TGTGCCACCAGCAGAGCGCCGGGACAGGGCCCCTATGGCTACACCTTC. The V and J genes are TRBV15 and TRBJ1-2; 9 nucleotides agree with TRBD1. Trimming at V came to 1 base and at J to 4 bases, leaving 7 bases not matched to a gene. Germline CDR1 and CDR2: LNHNV and YYDKDF (reference sequence). CDR3 size: 16 residues.

V usage is TRBV27 and J usage is TRBJ2-2, with 13 positions matching TRBD2. The germline V gene has CDR1 MNHEY and CDR2 SMNVEV (reference sequence). V shed 5 bases and J 5 bases; nucleotides not matched to a gene: 8. The CDR3 is 17 amino acids. The CDR3 region is CASSRRLAGGGTGELFF. The CDR3 DNA follows: TGTGCCAGCAGTCGTAGACTAGCGGGGGGAGGGACCGGGGAGCTGTTTTTT.

The V call is TRBV5-6, the J call TRBJ2-5; D possibly corresponds to TRBD2 (7 bases). The CDR3 spans 15 residues. The V and J ends lost 4 bases and 4 bases respectively, with 17 bases between them. Germline assignment: CDR1 SGHDT and CDR2 YYEEEE. CDR3 sequence reads: CASSTGGWDTETQYF. DNA for the CDR3: TGTGCCAGCAGCACGGGGGGCTGGGACACAGAGACCCAGTACTTC. Looking up the rest from reference TRBV5-6 and TRBJ2-5 gives the full variable domain: DAGVTQSPTHLIKTRGQQVTLRCSPKSGHDTVSWYQQALGQGPQFIFQYYEEEERQRGNFPDRFSGHQFPNYSSELNVNALLLGDSALYLCASSTGGWDTETQYFGPGTRLLVL.

The chain couples TRBV7-9 to TRBJ2-7, with 9 bases identical to TRBD2. There are 13 residues in the CDR3. The J segment lost 5 bases and the V segment lost 8 bases, leaving 7 bases of the junction unmatched. Looked up from germline, CDR1 is SEHNR and CDR2 is FQNEAQ (reference sequence). DNA for the CDR3: TGTGCCAGCCTCGGGAGCGGGGGGAACGAGCAGTACTTC. Translated, it gives CASLGSGGNEQYF.

V is TRBV11-2 and J is TRBJ2-3, with 7 bases lining up with TRBD1. V shed 2 bases, J shed 4 bases, and the junction held 3 bases outside the gene matches. CDR3 length equals 14 residues. From germline, CDR1 is SGHAT and CDR2 FQNNGV. The CDR3 DNA sequence: TGTGCCAGCAGCTTAACAGGGGCCGCAGATACGCAGTATTTT. Translation gives CASSLTGAADTQYF.

The J gene is TRBJ2-7, the V gene TRBV6-1, with TRBD2 as a possible D gene (5 bases). This CDR3 has 13 amino acids. Germline loops: CDR1 MNHNS, CDR2 SASEGT. V lost 7 bases, J lost 2 bases, and 12 bases lay in between. The CDR3 region is CASTLTGTYEQYF. DNA of the CDR3: TGTGCCAGCACGCTTACGGGAACCTACGAGCAGTACTTC.

J is TRBJ2-3 and V is TRBV11-3; D may be TRBD1 (6 bases). Germline CDR1 reads SGHNT; CDR2 reads YENEEA. V lost 5 bases, J lost 2 bases, and 11 bases lay in between. The CDR3 spans 14 residues. The CDR3 loop reads CASSHGQTTDTQYF. DNA for the CDR3: TGTGCCAGCAGCCACGGACAGACCACAGATACGCAGTATTTT.

The V gene is TRBV5-8, the J gene TRBJ2-7; tentative D call: TRBD1 (7 bases). Trimming cost V 5 bases and J 5 bases, with 20 bases left between them. Germline CDR1 is SGHTS and CDR2 is YDEGEE. This CDR3 region has 15 residues. The CDR3 region has the DNA TGTGCCAGCAGAATCAGGGGGGCACTATCCAACGAGCAGTACTTC. Protein product: CASRIRGALSNEQYF.

The chain carries TRBV10-3 and TRBJ2-1, with TRBD2 matching over 7 bases. V shed 3 bases and J 2 bases; nucleotides not matched to a gene: 4. CDR1 and CDR2 (germline): ENHRY, SYGVKD. The CDR3 length is 15 residues. CDR3 in amino acids: CAISEGSGTYNEQFF. The DNA of the CDR3 is TGTGCCATCAGTGAAGGGAGCGGGACCTACAATGAGCAGTTCTTC.

The chain carries TRBV28 and TRBJ2-5, with TRBD1 identical over 10 bases. Germline assignment: CDR1 MDHEN and CDR2 SYDVKM. The CDR3 is 17 amino acids. V trimming: 10 bases; J trimming: 0 bases; junction bases outside the gene matches: 14. This CDR3 reads CATNTYGTGADQETQYF. As DNA, the CDR3 is TGTGCCACCAATACGTACGGGACAGGGGCCGACCAAGAGACCCAGTACTTC.